This TCR beta chain was documented in a study of blood T cell repertoires in COVID-19. In the study overall: Spain, Italy and the United States supplied samples that represented acute and convalescent COVID-19. Nucleic acid was either cDNA or gDNA, and it came from T cells, B-cell-depleted T cells, or PBMCs.

Original data processing: Reference gene primer amplification in the assay estimated nucleated cell counts. Profiling relied on immunoSEQ multiplex PCR, and the TCRdb table lists in-frame clones only, not all of them. The D gene and trimming were derived from the DNA, and the V and J assignments and clone size from that table. The top ten clones hold about 8.5% of a sample with 75,000 to 90,000 clones, around 87% of them seen once. Germline V gene sequence: CDR1 SQVTM, CDR2 ANQGSEA. The CDR3 runs 12 residues. Trimming shortened V by 7 bases and J by 2 bases, and 11 bases separated the two germline ends.

V gene TRBV29-1 combines with J gene TRBJ1-1, with D unresolved. Sequences were obtained from peripheral blood. The receptor's source is a man older than 75 with active or convalescent COVID-19. CDR3 DNA: TGCAGCGCATTCGGAGATAACACTGAAGCTTTCTTT. Translated, it gives CSAFGDNTEAFF.